This T cell receptor beta chain was captured in a study of blood T cell repertoires in COVID-19. Turning to the study itself: Whether acute or convalescent, the COVID-19 samples came from the United States, Italy and Spain. PBMCs, B-cell-depleted T cells, or T cells were the source of the cDNA or gDNA that made up the material.

Original analysis: Reference gene primer amplification gave nucleated cell count estimates. Libraries were prepared by immunoSEQ multiplex PCR; TCRdb keeps only in-frame clonotypes and omits some of them. V and J calls and clone size are given by that table; D and trimming were obtained from the DNA. The sample has 110,000 or so clones, 65% to 90% seen once. This CDR3 region has 14 residues. Trimming cost V 1 base and J 2 bases, with 8 bases left between them. Germline V lookup: CDR1 SGHAT, CDR2 FQNNGV. The sequence derives from a man aged 80 or over with acute or convalescent COVID-19. The rearrangement links TRBV11-2 to TRBJ1-1, with D hard to call. Source material: peripheral blood. CDR3 DNA: TGTGCCAGCAGCTTAGTAGAACTAAACACTGAAGCTTTCTTT. It specifies CASSLVELNTEAFF.